Presented here are 3 T cell receptor beta chains from one specimen sequenced in a study of blood T cell repertoires in COVID-19. Sequenced by immunoSEQ multiplex PCR; TCRdb stores in-frame clones only, minus some. The repertoire holds about 95,000 clones, with about 90% as singletons. The material sequenced was peripheral blood. Receptors originate from a man between 50 and 59 years old with COVID-19, enrolled during active disease.

CDR3 coding DNA: TGCGCCAGCAGCTTAGAATCGACAGGGCTCTATGGCTACACCTTC. Its protein is CASSLESTGLYGYTF. V and J are TRBV5-1 and TRBJ1-2, with TRBD1 matching 7 bases. The trim removed 2 bases at V and 4 bases at J, leaving 8 bases unmatched. The germline CDR1 and CDR2 sequences are SGHRS and YFSETQ. The CDR3 extends over 15 amino acids.

The J gene is TRBJ2-2, the V gene TRBV24-1, with TRBD2 identical over 9 bases. Germline lookup yields CDR1 KGHDR and CDR2 SFDVKD. The J segment lost 4 bases and the V segment lost 6 bases, leaving 14 bases of the junction unmatched. CDR3 length equals 18 residues. The CDR3 loop is CATSRPPLAGLSTGELFF. In DNA form, the CDR3 reads TGTGCCACCAGTCGCCCCCCTCTAGCGGGGTTAAGCACCGGGGAGCTGTTTTTT.

The rearrangement uses TRBV18 and TRBJ2-1; the match to TRBD2 covers 9 bases. V shed 5 bases and J 8 bases; nucleotides not matched to a gene: 10. Per the germline V gene, CDR1 is KGHSH and CDR2 is LQKENI. CDR3 length: 15 amino acids. The CDR3 sequence is CASSTRLAVLHEQFF. CDR3 nucleotides: TGTGCCAGCTCAACTAGACTAGCGGTCCTCCATGAGCAGTTCTTC.